One and the same sample provided the 10 T cell receptor beta chains below, sequenced in a study of cytomegalovirus exposure and HLA in healthy donors. Clones were sequenced by immunoSEQ multiplex PCR, and TCRdb holds only the in-frame ones, with some missing. This table holds about 110,000 clones, about 87% found once. Sequences were obtained from PBMCs. These receptors all stem from a woman aged 18-30 years in good health and CMV-seropositive.

The chain has TRBV7-8 and TRBJ1-3; D perhaps matches TRBD1 (5 bases). The CDR3 sequence is 16 residues long. Trimming took off 1 base at V and 3 bases at J, with 13 bases between the two ends. Germline CDR1 SGHVS, CDR2 FQNEAQ. CDR3 nucleotides: TGTGCCAGCAGCTTAGTGGAGGGGCTGGGTGGAAACACCATATATTTT. Residues: CASSLVEGLGGNTIYF. The whole variable domain, filled in from reference TRBV7-8 and TRBJ1-3, reads GAGVSQSPRYKVAKRGQDVALRCDPISGHVSLFWYQQALGQGPEFLTYFQNEAQLDKSGLPSDRFFAERPEGSVSTLKIQRTQQEDSAVYLCASSLVEGLGGNTIYFGEGSWLTVV.

This sequence joins TRBV19 and TRBJ1-4, with D tentatively TRBD1 (5 bases). V lost 5 bases to trimming and J lost 5 bases, with 12 bases between them. CDR3 length: 14 amino acids. Germline CDR1 and CDR2: LNHDA and SQIVND (reference sequence). In DNA form, the CDR3 reads TGTGCCAGTAGTGACGGACATAGGAATGAAAAACTGTTTTTT. Translated: CASSDGHRNEKLFF.

The genes are TRBV4-3 and TRBJ2-1; maybe TRBD1 (5 bases). The germline gives CDR1 LGHNA, CDR2 YSLEER. The V end was cut by 4 bases, the J end by 0 bases, with 10 bases between. The CDR3 spans 15 residues. CDR3 bases: TGCGCCAGCAGCCGGGCCCAGGGCTCCTACAATGAGCAGTTCTTC. This sequence encodes CASSRAQGSYNEQFF.

The chain recombines TRBV18 with TRBJ1-5; D remains unclear. The germline V gene encodes CDR1 KGHSH and CDR2 LQKENI. The CDR3 length is 15 residues. Trimming stripped 6 bases from V and 6 bases from J, with 18 bases between. CDR3 sequence: CASSPRVGVGQPQHF. The CDR3 DNA reads as TGTGCCAGCTCCCCTAGGGTCGGGGTAGGTCAGCCCCAGCATTTT.

The V call is TRBV7-8, the J call TRBJ1-6; D uncertain. Germline assignment: CDR1 SGHVS and CDR2 FQNEAQ. V gave up 5 bases and J gave up 5 bases, with 10 bases separating them. The CDR3 has 14 amino acids. The CDR3 region is CASSPLGDNSPLHF. In nucleotides, the CDR3 is TGTGCCAGCAGCCCGCTGGGAGATAATTCACCCCTCCACTTT.

V usage is TRBV6-4 and J usage is TRBJ2-1, with 11 bases fitting TRBD2. Per germline, CDR1 MRHNA and CDR2 SNTAGT. This CDR3 is built from 16 residues. V trimming: 5 bases; J trimming: 7 bases; junction bases outside the gene matches: 10. For the CDR3, the DNA is TGTGCCAGCAGTTCTGTTAGCGGGGGGGCCCGTAATGAGCAGTTCTTC. It specifies CASSSVSGGARNEQFF.

The chain has TRBV6-1 and TRBJ1-2, with 8 positions matching TRBD1. The CDR3 runs to 13 residues. With 10 bases clipped from V and 6 bases from J, the junction kept 10 bases outside the gene matches. CDR1 is MNHNS and CDR2 is SASEGT in the germline V gene. CDR3 sequence: CATYQGARDGYTF. For the CDR3, the DNA is TGTGCCACTTATCAGGGGGCGCGAGATGGCTACACCTTC.

Comments on this clone: One end of the junction does not line up with germline, which may come from a read error. The rearrangement uses TRBV7-9 and TRBJ2-5; the D gene is possibly TRBD2 (6 bases). CDR3 length equals 14 residues. Germline values: CDR1 SEHNR, CDR2 FQNEAQ (reference sequence). CDR3 residues: CASSLAGGEETQYF. In DNA, the CDR3 is TGTGCCAGCAGCCTAGCCGGGGGAGAAGAGACCCAGTACTTC.

The chain has TRBV27 and TRBJ2-1; D is uncertain. Germline V gene lookup returns CDR1 MNHEY and CDR2 SMNVEV (reference sequence). There are 12 residues in the CDR3. V was cut by 8 bases and J by 7 bases, with 12 bases left in between. The CDR3 nucleotides read TGTGCCAGCCGTACAGTGTGGAATGAGCAGTTCTTC. As protein: CASRTVWNEQFF.

The V and J genes are TRBV27 and TRBJ2-7; D is perhaps TRBD1 (6 bases). Per germline, CDR1 MNHEY and CDR2 SMNVEV (reference sequence). This CDR3 spans 13 amino acids. Between the trimmed V and J ends, which lost 5 bases and 2 bases, there was a span of 10 bases. The CDR3 spells CASSTRDTYEQYF. For the CDR3, the DNA is TGTGCCAGCAGTACAAGGGACACCTACGAGCAGTACTTC.